These 31 T cell receptor beta chains came from one sample sequenced in a study of shared clonotypes between healthy human individuals. The data were produced by immunoSEQ multiplex PCR, yet TCRdb's version contains in-frame clones alone and is incomplete. Of roughly 300,000 clones in the sample, over 70% were seen once. Sequenced: memory CD4+ T cells sorted from blood. Described subset: CD45RA-negative fraction. The receptor source for this set is a young man in good health.

The gene calls are TRBV4-1 and TRBJ2-5; 8 nucleotides match TRBD2. V lost 4 bases to trimming and J lost 5 bases; unmatched junction nucleotides: 9. CDR3 length: 15 amino acids. The germline V gene encodes CDR1 MGHRA and CDR2 YSYEKL. DNA for the CDR3: TGCGCCAGCAGCCTCTCCGCGGGAGGTTGGGAGACCCAGTACTTC. Protein: CASSLSAGGWETQYF.

This sequence joins TRBV5-1 and TRBJ2-5, with unresolved D. Germline V gene data show CDR1 as SGHRS and CDR2 as YFSETQ. There are 15 residues in the CDR3. V lost 4 bases and J lost 4, with 17 bases in between. The CDR3 nucleotides are TGCGCCAGCAGCCGGACGGACGGTTATATAGAGACCCAGTACTTC. Protein: CASSRTDGYIETQYF.

This chain joins TRBV29-1 and TRBJ1-5; 7 bases fit TRBD1. This CDR3 region has 13 residues. J lost 2 bases, V lost 8 bases, and 6 bases had no gene match. CDR1 SQVTM and CDR2 ANQGSEA come from the germline V gene. CDR3 protein: CSIRQGGNQPQHF. The CDR3 nucleotides are TGCAGCATTCGACAGGGTGGCAATCAGCCCCAGCATTTT.

This clone showed up just once. The J gene is TRBJ1-2, the V gene TRBV5-4, with 10 bases aligning to TRBD1. Germline CDR1 SGHNT, CDR2 YYREEE (reference sequence). The CDR3 is 15 amino acids. Trimming removed 5 bases from V and 9 bases from J; junction bases left unmatched: 13. CDR3 in DNA: TGTGCCAGCAGTCCGGGACAGGGGTCCCTCGGGAGCTACACCTTC. Translation gives CASSPGQGSLGSYTF.

This clone is a singleton in its sample. This chain connects TRBV9 to TRBJ2-3; weak D call: TRBD2 (5 bases). The germline V gene encodes CDR1 SGDLS and CDR2 YYNGEE. The V end lost 7 bases, the J end lost 0 bases, and 9 bases lay between the germline ends. CDR3 length: 13 amino acids. CDR3 sequence: CASRGSSTDTQYF. Here the CDR3 DNA reads TGTGCCAGCCGGGGATCAAGCACAGATACGCAGTATTTT.

The chain is built from TRBV18 and TRBJ1-1; D call uncertain. Germline CDR1 is KGHSH and CDR2 is LQKENI. The ends were cut back, 6 bases at V and 7 bases at J, with 18 bases in the middle. The CDR3 contains 14 residues. The CDR3 DNA reads as TGTGCCAGCTCCTCCGGACCGAGCCACGTTGAAGCTTTCTTT. The encoded protein is CASSSGPSHVEAFF.

There are a few counts of this clone. The genes are TRBV27 and TRBJ2-7; D ambiguous. Deletions cut 2 bases from V and 6 bases from J, with 11 bases between. The CDR3 length is 13 residues. CDR1 MNHEY and CDR2 SMNVEV come from the germline V gene (reference sequence). The CDR3 protein is CASSLRQLGEQYF. The CDR3 bases are TGTGCCAGCAGTTTAAGGCAGCTGGGCGAGCAGTACTTC.

The V gene is TRBV14, the J gene TRBJ1-4; TRBD1 matches 9 bases. The CDR3 spans 14 residues. Germline V gene lookup returns CDR1 SGHDN and CDR2 FVKESK. The J segment lost 5 bases and the V segment lost 4 bases, leaving 2 bases of the junction unmatched. CDR3 bases: TGTGCCAGCAGCCGACAGGGGGTGAATGAAAAACTGTTTTTT. It is translated as CASSRQGVNEKLFF. The whole variable domain, remainder taken from reference TRBV14 and TRBJ1-4, is EAGVTQFPSHSVIEKGQTVTLRCDPISGHDNLYWYRRVMGKEIKFLLHFVKESKQDESGMPNNRFLAERTGGTYSTLKVQPAELEDSGVYFCASSRQGVNEKLFFGSGTQLSVL.

The CDR3 sequence is CASSSTWARDEQYF. CDR3 bases: TGTGCCAGCAGTTCAACTTGGGCGAGAGACGAGCAGTACTTC. The rearrangement uses TRBV28 and TRBJ2-7; no reliable D call. The V and J ends lost 4 bases and 5 bases respectively, with 15 bases between them. The CDR3 is made up of 14 amino acids. Germline V gene data show CDR1 as MDHEN and CDR2 as SYDVKM.

The chain has TRBV28 and TRBJ2-5; D tentatively reads TRBD1 or TRBD2 (5 bases each). This CDR3 has 13 residues. In germline, CDR1 is MDHEN, CDR2 SYDVKM. Trimming removed 4 bases from V and 3 bases from J, with 9 bases in between. The CDR3, as DNA: TGTGCCAGCAGTTCCGGGGCCGAAGAGACCCAGTACTTC. As protein: CASSSGAEETQYF. Supplemented by reference TRBV28 and TRBJ2-5, the full variable domain reads DVKVTQSSRYLVKRTGEKVFLECVQDMDHENMFWYRQDPGLGLRLIYFSYDVKMKEKGDIPEGYSVSREKKERFSLILESASTNQTSMYLCASSSGAEETQYFGPGTRLLVL.

The chain couples TRBV10-3 to TRBJ2-1, with 10 bases matching TRBD2. From germline, CDR1 is ENHRY and CDR2 SYGVKD. The CDR3 consists of 15 residues. V was clipped by 4 bases and J by 4 bases; unmatched bases: 4. In DNA, the CDR3 is TGTGCCATCAGTGGTACTAGCGGGACTTACAATGAGCAGTTCTTC. Residues: CAISGTSGTYNEQFF.

In this sample, this clone turned up once. The chain couples TRBV6-1 to TRBJ2-5, with D possibly TRBD1 on 6 matching bases. CDR1 MNHNS and CDR2 SASEGT come from the germline V gene. Trimming left V 4 bases short and J 5 bases short, with 11 bases between. The CDR3 is made up of 13 amino acids. Here the CDR3 DNA reads TGTGCCAGCAGTGGCACAGGGCTGGAGACCCAGTACTTC. Protein: CASSGTGLETQYF.

The chain uses TRBV6-5 and TRBJ1-2; no clear D. CDR1 MNHEY and CDR2 SVGAGI come from the germline V gene. Trimming pared 2 bases from V and 6 bases from J, leaving 13 bases between. There are 14 residues in the CDR3. CDR3 bases: TGTGCCAGCAGTTACCTTCCCATTTCGGATGGCTACACCTTC. Its translation: CASSYLPISDGYTF.

By proportion, this clone is large. The rearrangement links TRBV19 to TRBJ2-1; D ambiguous. Trimming pared 5 bases from V and 1 base from J, leaving 12 bases between. This CDR3 has 15 amino acids. Germline loops: CDR1 LNHDA, CDR2 SQIVND (reference sequence). In DNA, the CDR3 is TGTGCCAGTAGTCCAGGAGTGCCATCCTACAATGAGCAGTTCTTC. Amino acids: CASSPGVPSYNEQFF.

This clone was seen a few times. The chain recombines TRBV6-5 with TRBJ2-1; a possible D gene is TRBD2 (5 bases). The length of the CDR3 is 15 residues. The germline CDR1 and CDR2 sequences are MNHEY and SVGAGI. Trimming shortened V by 6 bases and J by 1 base, and 13 bases separated the two germline ends. The DNA of the CDR3 is TGTGCCAGCAGGGACTCGCAACTTTCCTACAATGAGCAGTTCTTC. Translation gives CASRDSQLSYNEQFF.

The CDR3 DNA follows: TGTGCCAGCCAATACAGGGGGCAAGAGACCCAGTACTTC. Its translation: CASQYRGQETQYF. The chain employs TRBV19 and TRBJ2-5; 8 nucleotides agree with TRBD1. J gave up 2 bases and V 9 bases, and 5 bases lay outside the gene matches. Germline V gene lookup returns CDR1 LNHDA and CDR2 SQIVND (reference sequence). The CDR3 sequence is 13 residues long.

A remark on this clone: This may come from a read error, since a much larger clone is one base off. The chain uses TRBV6-5 and TRBJ2-6; no clear D. This CDR3 is 14 amino acids long. Germline CDR1 MNHEY, CDR2 SVGAGI. Deletions cut 2 bases from V and 2 bases from J, with 4 bases between. Here the CDR3 reads CASSYRAGANVLTF. CDR3 in DNA: TGTGCCAGCAGTTACAGGGCTGGGGCCAACGTCCTGACTTTC.

This clone was seen only a few times. The chain is built from TRBV19 and TRBJ1-1; TRBD1 is a possible D gene (5 bases). Germline loops: CDR1 LNHDA, CDR2 SQIVND (reference sequence). This CDR3 has 13 residues. Between the trimmed V and J ends, which lost 3 bases and 11 bases, there was a span of 16 bases. The CDR3 sequence is CASSIGHGLSAFF. CDR3 nucleotide sequence: TGTGCCAGTAGTATCGGACATGGGCTCTCGGCTTTCTTT.

The chain combines TRBV7-2 with TRBJ1-2; 9 positions agree with TRBD1. Germline values: CDR1 SGHTA, CDR2 FQGNSA. J was trimmed by 1 base and V by 6 bases; bases with no gene match: 12. CDR3 length: 17 amino acids. For the CDR3, the DNA is TGTGCCAGCAGATCTAGACAGGGGGACTCATTTAACTATGGCTACACCTTC. It codes for CASRSRQGDSFNYGYTF.

This clone was recorded only once. The J gene is TRBJ2-3, the V gene TRBV7-3; the D is unclear. CDR1 and CDR2 (germline): SGHTA, FQGTGA. The V end lost 5 bases, the J end lost 4 bases, and 10 bases lay between the germline ends. This CDR3 comprises 13 residues. CDR3 nucleotide sequence: TGTGCCAGCAGCCTACCTCTCGCAGATACGCAGTATTTT. Protein sequence: CASSLPLADTQYF.

The chain has TRBV4-3 and TRBJ2-7; D is uncertain. The CDR3 length is 15 residues. Trimming removed 0 bases from V and 2 bases from J, with 11 bases in between. Germline loops: CDR1 LGHNA, CDR2 YSLEER. The CDR3 is CASSQEAKSTYEQYF. CDR3 DNA sequence: TGCGCCAGCAGCCAAGAGGCCAAATCAACCTACGAGCAGTACTTC.

This chain's CDR3 is CASRAHSTLSGNTIYF. CDR3 DNA sequence: TGTGCCAGCAGAGCCCACTCAACGTTATCTGGAAACACCATATATTTT. This sequence joins TRBV27 and TRBJ1-3; D not resolved. Germline V CDR1 and CDR2: MNHEY, SMNVEV (reference sequence). V was pared by 6 bases and J by 1 base, with 16 bases between. This CDR3 spans 16 amino acids.

The table lists this clone with a count of one. CDR3 DNA: TGTGCCAGCAGCTTGGACTCGGGGCCAAATTCACCCCTCCACTTT. Amino acid sequence: CASSLDSGPNSPLHF. V usage is TRBV5-4 and J usage is TRBJ1-6; perhaps TRBD1 as D (5 bases). V was shortened by 0 bases and J by 7 bases, with 11 bases between the two germline ends. CDR1 is SGHNT, CDR2 YYREEE, per germline (reference sequence). This CDR3 has 15 amino acids.

The V and J genes are TRBV28 and TRBJ2-5, with 10 positions matching TRBD2. This CDR3 is 15 amino acids long. J lost 5 bases, V lost 0 bases, and 3 bases had no gene match. Germline assignment: CDR1 MDHEN and CDR2 SYDVKM. The CDR3 DNA follows: TGTGCCAGCAGTTTATGGGAGCGGGAGGGGGAGACCCAGTACTTC. Its translation is CASSLWEREGETQYF.

The V call is TRBV2, the J call TRBJ2-7; no clear D gene. V lost 6 bases and J lost 4, with 4 bases in between. Germline V CDR1 and CDR2: SNHLY, FYNNEI. CDR3 length: 10 residues. CDR3 sequence reads: CASRVYEQYF. The CDR3 nucleotides read TGTGCCAGCAGGGTATACGAGCAGTACTTC. The full variable domain, rest sourced from reference TRBV2 and TRBJ2-7, is EPEVTQTPSHQVTQMGQEVILRCVPISNHLYFYWYRQILGQKVEFLVSFYNNEISEKSEIFDDQFSVERPDGSNFTLKIRSTKLEDSAMYFCASRVYEQYFGPGTRLTVT.

J is TRBJ2-5 and V is TRBV7-8; the D is unclear. This CDR3 has 14 residues. Trimming removed 2 bases at V and 5 bases at J, with 12 bases between. The germline gives CDR1 SGHVS, CDR2 FQNEAQ. DNA of the CDR3: TGTGCCAGCAGCTTACTGACAAGCACGGAGACCCAGTACTTC. Translating gives CASSLLTSTETQYF.

This chain joins TRBV5-5 and TRBJ2-1; perhaps TRBD1 as D (6 bases). The CDR3 runs to 15 residues. Trimming cost V 4 bases and J 0 bases, with 11 bases left between them. The V gene's germline CDR1 is SGHKS and CDR2 YYEKEE (reference sequence). This CDR3 is CASSEGHISYNEQFF. The CDR3 DNA reads TGTGCCAGCAGCGAGGGACACATCTCCTACAATGAGCAGTTCTTC.

The rearrangement joins TRBV5-5 to TRBJ2-7; TRBD2 is a possible D gene (5 bases). V lost 1 base and J 0 bases, leaving 11 bases between the germline ends. Looked up from germline, CDR1 is SGHKS and CDR2 is YYEKEE (reference sequence). The CDR3 extends over 15 amino acids. CDR3 sequence (DNA): TGTGCCAGCAGCTTGCGAGGGCAATCCTCCTACGAGCAGTACTTC. It specifies CASSLRGQSSYEQYF. The complete variable domain, with remaining parts taken from reference TRBV5-5 and TRBJ2-7, reads DAGVTQSPTHLIKTRGQQVTLRCSPISGHKSVSWYQQVLGQGPQFIFQYYEKEERGRGNFPDRFSARQFPNYSSELNVNALLLGDSALYLCASSLRGQSSYEQYFGPGTRLTVT.

This clone has only one observation. The J gene is TRBJ1-2, the V gene TRBV10-3; the match to TRBD1 covers 9 bases. The CDR3 has 14 residues. Germline-derived CDR1 and CDR2 are ENHRY and SYGVKD. Trimming cost V 7 bases and J 7 bases; bases outside gene matches: 10. The chain's CDR3 is CAITGGQGRGGYTF. CDR3 nucleotide sequence: TGTGCCATCACGGGGGGACAGGGACGAGGTGGCTACACCTTC.

This clone came up many times. V gene TRBV6-1 combines with J gene TRBJ2-2, with unresolved D. Germline V CDR1 and CDR2: MNHNS, SASEGT. The CDR3 loop spans 15 amino acids. Trimming left V 0 bases short and J 6 bases short, with 11 bases between. The CDR3 nucleotides read TGTGCCAGCAGTGAAGCGCTTGGGAAATCCGGGGAGCTGTTTTTT. Protein product: CASSEALGKSGELFF.

This clone was observed a single time. The CDR3 loop is CASSRDFRGEQFF. The CDR3 DNA reads as TGCGCCAGCAGTCGGGACTTCCGAGGTGAGCAGTTCTTC. The V call is TRBV10-1, the J call TRBJ2-1; D might be TRBD2 (6 bases). The germline V gene encodes CDR1 WNHNN and CDR2 SYGVQD (reference sequence). The CDR3 is 13 residues long. The V gene lost 5 bases and the J gene lost 9 bases, with 14 bases spanning the gap.